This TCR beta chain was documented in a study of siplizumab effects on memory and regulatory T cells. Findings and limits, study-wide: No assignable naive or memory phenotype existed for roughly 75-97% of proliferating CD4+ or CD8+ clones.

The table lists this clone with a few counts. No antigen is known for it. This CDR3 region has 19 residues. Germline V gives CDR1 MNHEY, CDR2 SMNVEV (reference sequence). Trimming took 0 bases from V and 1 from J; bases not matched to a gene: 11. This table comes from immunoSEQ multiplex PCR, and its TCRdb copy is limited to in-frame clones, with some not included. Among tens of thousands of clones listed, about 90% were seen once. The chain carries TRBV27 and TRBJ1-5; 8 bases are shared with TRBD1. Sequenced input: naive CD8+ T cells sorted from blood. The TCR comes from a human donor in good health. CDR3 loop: CASSLSVPGGGRSNQPQHF. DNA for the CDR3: TGTGCCAGCAGTTTATCGGTCCCAGGGGGCGGCCGGAGCAATCAGCCCCAGCATTTT.